This is a list of T cell receptor beta chains from one sample in a study of T cell responses to AZD1222 COVID-19 vaccine. This table comes from immunoSEQ multiplex PCR, and its TCRdb copy is limited to in-frame clones, with some not included. Seen here are under 200,000 clones, 88% observed once, and the top ten hold around 5.5%. The input for sequencing was peripheral blood, taken on day 0 of AZD1222 vaccination. The receptors stem from an adult in good health. Both conserved end residues are part of each CDR3. D genes are given only for firm matches. Clone size appears in some rows only: once, few, many, or a class for an expanded clone.

DNA	CDR3	size	D	V	J
TGTGCCAGCAGTTCGGGCGGAAGGAGCGAGCAGTACTTC	CASSSGGRSEQYF	NA	NA	TRBV28	TRBJ2-7
TGTGCCAGCAGTCGCAGTGGACAGCCGAGCTCCTACGAGCAGTACTTC	CASSRSGQPSSYEQYF	once	NA	TRBV27	TRBJ2-7
TGCGCCAGCAGCCTGGTGGGTGGAAACACCATATATTTT	CASSLVGGNTIYF	NA	NA	TRBV4-3	TRBJ1-3
TGTGCCAGCAGAAACACGGATAACTATGGCTACACCTTC	CASRNTDNYGYTF	NA	NA	TRBV28	TRBJ1-2
TGTGCCAGCAGTTTAGGGACATTGATGAACACTGAAGCTTTCTTT	CASSLGTLMNTEAFF	NA	NA	TRBV28	TRBJ1-1
TGCGCCAGCAGCCAAGCGAGTTCCGGTAGAACTGAAGCTTTCTTT	CASSQASSGRTEAFF	NA	NA	TRBV4-3	TRBJ1-1
TGTGCCAGCAGCTTCGGGACAGTGAACACTGAAGCTTTCTTT	CASSFGTVNTEAFF	NA	TRBD1	TRBV13	TRBJ1-1
TGTGCCACCAGTGGGACAGGGGAAGAGACCCAGTACTTC	CATSGTGEETQYF	NA	TRBD1	TRBV24-1	TRBJ2-5
TGTGCCAGCAGTCCCAGGGAGGTCACTGAAGCTTTCTTT	CASSPREVTEAFF	NA	NA	TRBV6-6	TRBJ1-1
TGTGCCTGGAGTGTATCGGAGAATTCACCCCTCCACTTT	CAWSVSENSPLHF	few	NA	TRBV30	TRBJ1-6
TGTGCCAGCACTAAGGACAGGGCAAGTGGCTACACCTTC	CASTKDRASGYTF	NA	TRBD1	TRBV28	TRBJ1-2
TGTGCCAGCAGTTACTCAGGGCAGACGGAGCAGCCCCAGCATTTT	CASSYSGQTEQPQHF	once	NA	TRBV6-2/TRBV6-3	TRBJ1-5
TGTGCCAGCAGCCCAAGACAGGGCCCTCGGGGTGAAAAACTGTTTTTT	CASSPRQGPRGEKLFF	NA	TRBD1	TRBV5-8	TRBJ1-4
TGTGCCAGCAGTTCACCGACAGGGGCTGGAAACACCATATATTTT	CASSSPTGAGNTIYF	NA	TRBD1	TRBV5-6	TRBJ1-3
TGCGCCAGCAGCTTGAGGTCTAGCGGGGACAGCTCCTACAATGAGCAGTTCTTC	CASSLRSSGDSSYNEQFF	NA	TRBD2	TRBV5-1	TRBJ2-1
TGTGCCAGCAGCCTCGACAGCGTTAATGAAAAACTGTTTTTT	CASSLDSVNEKLFF	NA	NA	TRBV28	TRBJ1-4
TGTGCCAGCAGCTTAGAGGGGGGGAGGCTTCTCCCTTTCTACGAGCAGTACTTC	CASSLEGGRLLPFYEQYF	NA	NA	TRBV7-2	TRBJ2-7
TGTGCCACCAGCAGAGCCCTCGGTGAAAAACTGTTTTTT	CATSRALGEKLFF	NA	NA	TRBV15	TRBJ1-4
TGTGCCAGCAGTGAATTCGGGGGAACCCTCGAGCAGTACTTC	CASSEFGGTLEQYF	NA	NA	TRBV25-1	TRBJ2-7
TGTGCCAGCAGCTGCAGGGGCTGGAGGAACACTGAAGCTTTCTTT	CASSCRGWRNTEAFF	NA	NA	TRBV21-1	TRBJ1-1
TGTGCCACCAGTGAACAGGTGACTAGCGGGATTTCCTACAATGAGCAGTTCTTC	CATSEQVTSGISYNEQFF	NA	TRBD2	TRBV24-1	TRBJ2-1
TGCGCCAGCAGCCAAGGAGGGATTAATAATTCACCCCTCCACTTT	CASSQGGINNSPLHF	NA	NA	TRBV4-3	TRBJ1-6
TGCGCCAGCAGCTTGGTTGGGGACAGGGGGACAGATACGCAGTATTTT	CASSLVGDRGTDTQYF	once	TRBD1	TRBV5-1	TRBJ2-3
TGTGCCTGGAGTCCGACAGGGAAGAGCGCTGAAGCTTTCTTT	CAWSPTGKSAEAFF	NA	TRBD1	TRBV30	TRBJ1-1
TGTGCCAGCAGCTTGCGTGGTTCAGGAAACACCATATATTTT	CASSLRGSGNTIYF	NA	NA	TRBV7-9	TRBJ1-3
TGTGCCAGCGACCTAGGACAGGGGGCCCCCTATGGCTACACCTTC	CASDLGQGAPYGYTF	NA	TRBD1	TRBV28	TRBJ1-2
TGTGCCAGCAGTTCGCGGGGCGGGCGATCGGCAGATACGCAGTATTTT	CASSSRGGRSADTQYF	NA	NA	TRBV28	TRBJ2-3
TGCGCCAGCAGCGAAACGGGACTATCCTCCTACGAGCAGTACTTC	CASSETGLSSYEQYF	once	TRBD2	TRBV4-1	TRBJ2-7
TGTGCCAGCAGGCGTGGGGTAGAGACCCAGTACTTC	CASRRGVETQYF	NA	NA	TRBV12-3/TRBV12-4	TRBJ2-5
TGTGCCAGCAGGCCTACAAGGGGTAAAGGCTACACCTTC	CASRPTRGKGYTF	NA	NA	TRBV3-1/TRBV3-2	TRBJ1-2
TGTGCCAGCAGCTTTCGACAGGAGCAGTTCTTC	CASSFRQEQFF	few	NA	TRBV6-5	TRBJ2-1
TGTGCCAGCAGCCCCCAGGCAGGGCTAAGCACAGATACGCAGTATTTT	CASSPQAGLSTDTQYF	once	NA	TRBV7-2	TRBJ2-3
TGCGCCAGCAGCTTCCGGACAGGTGGAAGTACCGGGGAGCTGTTTTTT	CASSFRTGGSTGELFF	NA	TRBD1	TRBV5-1	TRBJ2-2
TGTGCCAGCAGCCAATTCGGTGCAGAGACCCAGTACTTC	CASSQFGAETQYF	NA	NA	TRBV14	TRBJ2-5
TGTGCCAGCAGCTTAGACTGGGGGGCCTCCGAGCAGTACTTC	CASSLDWGASEQYF	NA	NA	TRBV11-1	TRBJ2-7
TGTGCCAGCAGCTTAGCAGGGATCAGCTATGGCTACACCTTC	CASSLAGISYGYTF	NA	NA	TRBV7-9	TRBJ1-2
TGTGCCAGCAGTTCACAGGGGTTCTATGGCTACACCTTC	CASSSQGFYGYTF	NA	TRBD1	TRBV12-3/TRBV12-4	TRBJ1-2
TGTGCCAGCAGTTACGGTGACAGGAACTATGGCTACACCTTC	CASSYGDRNYGYTF	NA	NA	TRBV6-6	TRBJ1-2
TGTGCCAGCAGTGTCCCCGGGACAGGGAACGGCTACACCTTC	CASSVPGTGNGYTF	few	TRBD1	TRBV28	TRBJ1-2
TGTGCCAGCAACTCACAGGGTGAGCCCCAGCATTTT	CASNSQGEPQHF	NA	NA	TRBV28	TRBJ1-5